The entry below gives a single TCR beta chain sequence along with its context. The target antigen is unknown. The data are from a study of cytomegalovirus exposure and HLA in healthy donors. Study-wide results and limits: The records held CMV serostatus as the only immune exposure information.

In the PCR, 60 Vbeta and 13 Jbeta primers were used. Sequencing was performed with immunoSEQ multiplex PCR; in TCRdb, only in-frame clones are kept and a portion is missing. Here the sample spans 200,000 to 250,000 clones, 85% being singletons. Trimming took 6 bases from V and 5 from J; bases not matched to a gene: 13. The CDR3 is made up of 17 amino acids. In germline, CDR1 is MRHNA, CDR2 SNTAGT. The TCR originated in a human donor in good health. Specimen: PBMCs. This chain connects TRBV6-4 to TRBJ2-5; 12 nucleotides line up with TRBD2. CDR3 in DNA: TGTGCCAGCAGCGGACTGGCTAGCGGGGGGGCCAGGGAGACCCAGTACTTC. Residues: CASSGLASGGARETQYF.